A selection of T cell receptor beta chains follows, all from one sample in a study of blood T cell repertoires in COVID-19. Clones were sequenced by immunoSEQ multiplex PCR, and TCRdb holds only the in-frame ones, with some missing. This table holds about 260,000 clones, around 86% found once. Input material: peripheral blood. Receptor source: a human donor in a cohort sampled during active COVID-19. The CDR3 runs from the conserved cysteine through the conserved F or W. Fields, in order: V gene, clone size, J gene, D gene, CDR3 protein, CDR3 DNA. D genes are given only for firm matches. The listing skips clone size in some rows; elsewhere it reads once, few, many or a size class.

V: TRBV29-1; size: -; J: TRBJ2-1; D: -; CDR3: CSVEGTPTSSYNEQFF; DNA: TGCAGCGTTGAGGGGACTCCCACGAGCTCCTACAATGAGCAGTTCTTC
V: TRBV28; size: once; J: TRBJ2-5; D: TRBD2; CDR3: CASSRRKGTSKLGGKTQYF; DNA: TGTGCCAGCAGCAGACGGAAGGGGACTAGCAAACTCGGGGGAAAGACCCAGTACTTC
V: TRBV19; size: once; J: TRBJ2-7; D: -; CDR3: CASSASGTSSYEQYF; DNA: TGTGCCAGTAGCGCCTCCGGGACATCCTCCTACGAGCAGTACTTC
V: TRBV5-1; size: -; J: TRBJ1-5; D: TRBD1; CDR3: CASSPGTGKNQPQHF; DNA: TGCGCCAGCAGCCCCGGGACAGGGAAAAATCAGCCCCAGCATTTT
V: TRBV27; size: -; J: TRBJ2-7; D: -; CDR3: CASSQLANYEQYF; DNA: TGTGCCAGCAGTCAACTAGCAAACTACGAGCAGTACTTC
V: TRBV6-2/TRBV6-3; size: -; J: TRBJ1-5; D: -; CDR3: CASSQEGATIRNSNQPQHF; DNA: TGTGCCAGCAGCCAAGAAGGGGCCACCATAAGAAATAGCAATCAGCCCCAGCATTTT
V: TRBV12-3/TRBV12-4; size: -; J: TRBJ2-5; D: -; CDR3: CASSRQIQETQYF; DNA: TGTGCCAGCTCTAGGCAGATCCAAGAGACCCAGTACTTC
V: TRBV20-1; size: -; J: TRBJ1-2; D: -; CDR3: CSARSTEGYTF; DNA: TGCAGTGCCAGATCCACAGAAGGCTACACCTTC
V: TRBV27; size: once; J: TRBJ2-7; D: TRBD2; CDR3: CASSLGLAYEQYF; DNA: TGTGCCAGCAGTTTAGGACTAGCTTACGAGCAGTACTTC
V: TRBV2; size: many; J: TRBJ1-4; D: -; CDR3: CASSEHNREFYVTNEKLFF; DNA: TGTGCCAGCAGTGAACATAACAGGGAATTCTACGTTACTAATGAAAAACTGTTTTTT
V: TRBV6-1; size: -; J: TRBJ2-3; D: -; CDR3: CASSERPGRDTQYF; DNA: TGTGCCAGCAGTGAACGACCGGGGAGAGATACGCAGTATTTT
V: TRBV7-2; size: few; J: TRBJ2-7; D: -; CDR3: CASSLVSTGPPEEQYF; DNA: TGTGCCAGCAGCCTCGTCTCGACAGGCCCTCCGGAAGAGCAGTACTTC
V: TRBV11-2; size: -; J: TRBJ2-3; D: -; CDR3: CASRPPWEAADTQYF; DNA: TGTGCCAGCAGACCCCCCTGGGAGGCCGCAGATACGCAGTATTTT
V: TRBV15; size: -; J: TRBJ2-7; D: TRBD2; CDR3: CATSRDQGTSGRRLYEQYF; DNA: TGTGCCACCAGCAGAGATCAGGGAACTAGCGGGAGAAGGCTGTACGAGCAGTACTTC
V: TRBV18; size: -; J: TRBJ1-4; D: -; CDR3: CASSPKGLSNEKLFF; DNA: TGTGCCAGCTCACCAAAGGGGCTGAGTAATGAAAAACTGTTTTTT
V: TRBV3-1/TRBV3-2; size: -; J: TRBJ1-3; D: TRBD1; CDR3: CASSLTGIRNTIYF; DNA: TGTGCCAGCAGCCTGACAGGGATACGGAACACCATATATTTT